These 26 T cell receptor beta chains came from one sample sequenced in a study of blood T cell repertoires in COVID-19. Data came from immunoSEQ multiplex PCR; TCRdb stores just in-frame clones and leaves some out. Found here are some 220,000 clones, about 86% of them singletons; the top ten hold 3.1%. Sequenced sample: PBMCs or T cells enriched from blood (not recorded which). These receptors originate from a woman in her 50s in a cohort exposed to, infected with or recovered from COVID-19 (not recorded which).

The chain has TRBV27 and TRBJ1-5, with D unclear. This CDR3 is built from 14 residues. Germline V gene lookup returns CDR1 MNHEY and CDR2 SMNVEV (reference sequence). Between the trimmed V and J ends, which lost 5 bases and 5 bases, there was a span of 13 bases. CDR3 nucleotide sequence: TGTGCCAGCAGTCTCAATACGGGATATCAGCCCCAGCATTTT. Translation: CASSLNTGYQPQHF.

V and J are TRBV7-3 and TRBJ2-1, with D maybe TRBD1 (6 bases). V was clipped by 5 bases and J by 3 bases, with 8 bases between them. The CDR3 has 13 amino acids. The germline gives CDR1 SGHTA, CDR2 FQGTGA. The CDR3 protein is CASSEGHYNEQFF. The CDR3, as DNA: TGTGCCAGCAGCGAGGGACACTACAATGAGCAGTTCTTC.

The CDR3 DNA sequence: TGTGCCAGCAGCAGGGGCAGGGAACAGACCCAGTACTTC. Its translation is CASSRGREQTQYF. J is TRBJ2-5 and V is TRBV7-2, with TRBD1 as a possible D gene (5 bases). The V and J ends lost 5 bases and 6 bases respectively, with 13 bases between them. CDR1 is SGHTA and CDR2 is FQGNSA in the germline V gene. The CDR3 sequence is 13 residues long.

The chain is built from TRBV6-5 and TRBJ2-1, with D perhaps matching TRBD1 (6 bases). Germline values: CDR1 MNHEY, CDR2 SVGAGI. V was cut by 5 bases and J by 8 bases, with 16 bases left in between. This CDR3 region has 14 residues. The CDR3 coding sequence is TGTGCCAGCAGTACCCGACTACAGGGCGATGAGCAGTTCTTC. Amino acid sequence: CASSTRLQGDEQFF.

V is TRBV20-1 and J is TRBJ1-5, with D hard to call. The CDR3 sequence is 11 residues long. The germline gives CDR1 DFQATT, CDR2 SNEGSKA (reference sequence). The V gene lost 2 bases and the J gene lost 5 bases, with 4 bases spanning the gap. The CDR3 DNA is TGCAGTGCTAGAAGAGATCAGCCCCAGCATTTT. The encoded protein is CSARRDQPQHF.

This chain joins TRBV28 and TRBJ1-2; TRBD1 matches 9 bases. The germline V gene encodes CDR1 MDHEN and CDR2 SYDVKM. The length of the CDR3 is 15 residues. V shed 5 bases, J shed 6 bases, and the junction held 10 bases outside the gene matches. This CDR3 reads CASSRPGQGKNGYTF. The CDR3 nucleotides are TGTGCCAGCAGTCGTCCGGGACAGGGCAAGAATGGCTACACCTTC.

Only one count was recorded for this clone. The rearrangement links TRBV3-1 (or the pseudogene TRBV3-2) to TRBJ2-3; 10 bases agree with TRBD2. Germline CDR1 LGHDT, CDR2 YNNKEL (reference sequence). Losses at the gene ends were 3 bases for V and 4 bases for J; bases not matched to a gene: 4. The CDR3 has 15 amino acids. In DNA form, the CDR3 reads TGTGCCAGCAGCCAGGTAGCGGGGGGATCAGATACGCAGTATTTT. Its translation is CASSQVAGGSDTQYF.

DNA for the CDR3: TGTGCCAGCGGACTAAGATACAATGAGCAGTTCTTC. Translating it yields CASGLRYNEQFF. The V call is TRBV7-3, the J call TRBJ2-1, with a tentative D call TRBD2 (6 bases). The germline CDR1 and CDR2 sequences are SGHTA and FQGTGA. The CDR3 loop spans 12 amino acids. V lost 8 bases and J 4 bases, leaving 9 bases between the germline ends.

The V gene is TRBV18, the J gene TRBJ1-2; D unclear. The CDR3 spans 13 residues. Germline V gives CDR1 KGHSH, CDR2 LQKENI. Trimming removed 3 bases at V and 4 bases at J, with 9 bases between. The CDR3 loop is CASSPRAGYGYTF. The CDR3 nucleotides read TGTGCCAGCTCACCTCGTGCAGGCTATGGCTACACCTTC.

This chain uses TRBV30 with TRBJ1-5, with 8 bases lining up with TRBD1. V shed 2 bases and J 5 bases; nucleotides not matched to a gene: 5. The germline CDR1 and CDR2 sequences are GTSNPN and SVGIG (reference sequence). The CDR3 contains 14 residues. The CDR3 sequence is CAWSRTGQHQPQHF. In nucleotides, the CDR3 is TGTGCCTGGAGTAGGACAGGGCAGCATCAGCCCCAGCATTTT.

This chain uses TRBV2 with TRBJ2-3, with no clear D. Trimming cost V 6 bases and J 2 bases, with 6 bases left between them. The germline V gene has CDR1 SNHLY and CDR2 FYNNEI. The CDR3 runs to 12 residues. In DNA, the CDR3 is TGTGCCAGCAGGGCTGACACAGATACGCAGTATTTT. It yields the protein CASRADTDTQYF.

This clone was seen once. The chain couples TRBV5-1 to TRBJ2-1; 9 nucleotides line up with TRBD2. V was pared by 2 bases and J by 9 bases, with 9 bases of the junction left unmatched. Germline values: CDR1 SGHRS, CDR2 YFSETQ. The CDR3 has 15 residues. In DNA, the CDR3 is TGCGCCAGCAGCTTAATTCCAGGGCGGGAGGGTGAGCAGTTCTTC. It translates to CASSLIPGREGEQFF.

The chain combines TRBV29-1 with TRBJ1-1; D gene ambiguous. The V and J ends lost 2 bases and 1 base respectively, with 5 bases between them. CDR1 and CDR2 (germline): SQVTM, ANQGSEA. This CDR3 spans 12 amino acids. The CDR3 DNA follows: TGCAGCGTTGAAATGCGGAACACTGAAGCTTTCTTT. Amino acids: CSVEMRNTEAFF.

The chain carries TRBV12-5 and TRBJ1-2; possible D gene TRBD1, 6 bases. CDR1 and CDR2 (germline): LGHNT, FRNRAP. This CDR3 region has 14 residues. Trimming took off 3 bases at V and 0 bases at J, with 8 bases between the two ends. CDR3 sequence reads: CASGLGGSNYGYTF. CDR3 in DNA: TGTGCTAGTGGTTTAGGGGGATCTAACTATGGCTACACCTTC.

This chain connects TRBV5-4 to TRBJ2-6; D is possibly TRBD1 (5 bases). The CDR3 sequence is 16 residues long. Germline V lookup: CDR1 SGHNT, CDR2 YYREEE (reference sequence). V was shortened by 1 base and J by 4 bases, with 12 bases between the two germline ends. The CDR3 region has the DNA TGTGCCAGCAGCTTGCCGCAGGGAAGCGGGGCCAACGTCCTGACTTTC. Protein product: CASSLPQGSGANVLTF. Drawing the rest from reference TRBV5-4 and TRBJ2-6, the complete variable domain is ETGVTQSPTHLIKTRGQQVTLRCSSQSGHNTVSWYQQALGQGPQFIFQYYREEENGRGNFPPRFSGLQFPNYSSELNVNALELDDSALYLCASSLPQGSGANVLTFGAGSRLTVL.

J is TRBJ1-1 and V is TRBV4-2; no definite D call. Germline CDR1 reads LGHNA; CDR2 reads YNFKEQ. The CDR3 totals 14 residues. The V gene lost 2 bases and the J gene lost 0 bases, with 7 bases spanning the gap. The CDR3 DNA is TGTGCCAGCAGCCAAACGAGGATGAACACTGAAGCTTTCTTT. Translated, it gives CASSQTRMNTEAFF.

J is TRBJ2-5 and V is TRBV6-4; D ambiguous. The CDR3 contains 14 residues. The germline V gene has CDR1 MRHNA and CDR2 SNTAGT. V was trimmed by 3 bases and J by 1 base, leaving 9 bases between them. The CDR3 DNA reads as TGTGCCAGCAGTGATCAGAGACTCCAAGAGACCCAGTACTTC. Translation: CASSDQRLQETQYF.

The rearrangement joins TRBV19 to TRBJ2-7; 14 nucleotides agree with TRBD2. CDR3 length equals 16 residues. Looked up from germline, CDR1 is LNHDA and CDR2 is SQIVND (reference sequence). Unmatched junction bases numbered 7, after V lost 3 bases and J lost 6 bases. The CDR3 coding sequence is TGTGCCAGTAGTATCGTTTCGGGACTAGCGGGGGCCGAGCAGTACTTC. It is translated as CASSIVSGLAGAEQYF.

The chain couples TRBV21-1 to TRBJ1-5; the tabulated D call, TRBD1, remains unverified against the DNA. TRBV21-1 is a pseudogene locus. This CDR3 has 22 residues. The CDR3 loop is CASRNTRGPGQGCFLSNQPQHF. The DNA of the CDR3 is TGTGCCAGCAGAAACACTAGGGGGCCGGGACAGGGGTGTTTTCTGAGCAATCAGCCCCAGCATTTT.

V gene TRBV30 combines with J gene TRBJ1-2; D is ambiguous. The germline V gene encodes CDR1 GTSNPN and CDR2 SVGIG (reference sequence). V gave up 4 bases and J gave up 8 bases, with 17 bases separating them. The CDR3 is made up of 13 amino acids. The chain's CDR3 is CAWTREFGLGYTF. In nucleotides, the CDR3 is TGTGCCTGGACCCGGGAGTTTGGGTTAGGCTACACCTTC. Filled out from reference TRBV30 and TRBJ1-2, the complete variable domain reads SQTIHQWPATLVQPVGSPLSLECTVEGTSNPNLYWYRQAAGRGLQLLFYSVGIGQISSEVPQNLSASRPQDRQFILSSKKLLLSDSGFYLCAWTREFGLGYTFGSGTRLTVV.

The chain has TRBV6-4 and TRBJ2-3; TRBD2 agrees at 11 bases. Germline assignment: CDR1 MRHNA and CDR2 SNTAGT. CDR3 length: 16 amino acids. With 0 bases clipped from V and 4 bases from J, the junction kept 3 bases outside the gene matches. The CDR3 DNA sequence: TGTGCCAGCAGTGACTCTAGCGGGGGGGCCCCAGATACGCAGTATTTT. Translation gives CASSDSSGGAPDTQYF.

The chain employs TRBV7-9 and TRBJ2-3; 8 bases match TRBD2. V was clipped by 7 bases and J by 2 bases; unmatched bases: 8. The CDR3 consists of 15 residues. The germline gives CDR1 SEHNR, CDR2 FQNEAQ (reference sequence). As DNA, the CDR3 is TGTGCCAGCAACTTGGGACTAGAAGTCACAGATACGCAGTATTTT. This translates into CASNLGLEVTDTQYF.

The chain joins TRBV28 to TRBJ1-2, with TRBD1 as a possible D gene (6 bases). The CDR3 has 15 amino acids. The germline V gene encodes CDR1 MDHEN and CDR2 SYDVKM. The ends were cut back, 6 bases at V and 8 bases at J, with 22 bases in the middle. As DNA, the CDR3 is TGTGCCAGCAGGAGGCCCGAGGGGACACCTGGGGGCTACACCTTC. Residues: CASRRPEGTPGGYTF.

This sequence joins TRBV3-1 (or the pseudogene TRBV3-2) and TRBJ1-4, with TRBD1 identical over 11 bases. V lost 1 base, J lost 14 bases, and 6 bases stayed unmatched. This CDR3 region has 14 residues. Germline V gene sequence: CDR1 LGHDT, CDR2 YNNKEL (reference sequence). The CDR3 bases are TGTGCCAGCAGCCAAGTACCGGGACAGGGGGGTCTGTTTTTT. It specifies CASSQVPGQGGLFF.

The CDR3 sequence: CASSLTGTEFNYGYTF. CDR3 sequence (DNA): TGTGCCAGCAGCTTAACCGGGACAGAGTTTAACTATGGCTACACCTTC. The gene calls are TRBV7-8 and TRBJ1-2; 7 nucleotides align to TRBD1. The V gene end was trimmed by 2 bases and the J gene end by 1 base; junction bases not matched to a gene: 7. This CDR3 comprises 16 residues. Germline assignment: CDR1 SGHVS and CDR2 FQNEAQ.

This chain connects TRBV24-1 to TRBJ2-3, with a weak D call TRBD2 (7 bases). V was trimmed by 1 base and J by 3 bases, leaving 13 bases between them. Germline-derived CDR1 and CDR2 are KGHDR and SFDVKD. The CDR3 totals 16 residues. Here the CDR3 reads CATSDFRGGPTDTQYF. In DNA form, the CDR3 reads TGTGCCACCAGTGATTTCCGCGGGGGCCCGACAGATACGCAGTATTTT.